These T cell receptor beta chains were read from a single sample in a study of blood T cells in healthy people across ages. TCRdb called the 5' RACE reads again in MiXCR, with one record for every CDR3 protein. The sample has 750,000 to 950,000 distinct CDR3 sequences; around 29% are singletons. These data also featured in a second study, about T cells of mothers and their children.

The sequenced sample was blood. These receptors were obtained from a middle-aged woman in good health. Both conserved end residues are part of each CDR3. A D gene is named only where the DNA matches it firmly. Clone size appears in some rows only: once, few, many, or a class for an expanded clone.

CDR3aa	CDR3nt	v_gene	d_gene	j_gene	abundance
CASSFDRWNTEAFF	TGTGCCAGCAGTTTCGATAGGTGGAACACTGAAGCTTTCTTT	TRBV5-5	.	TRBJ1-1	few
CASSLEIAPGADTQYF	TGCGCCAGCAGCTTGGAGATAGCCCCGGGGGCGGATACGCAGTATTTT	TRBV5-1	.	TRBJ2-3	many
CSARGRNHEQFF	TGCAGTGCTAGGGGCAGGAATCATGAGCAGTTCTTC	TRBV20-1	.	TRBJ2-1	many
CASSLHRVRQTDSGNTIYF	TGTGCCAGCAGCTTACACCGGGTCCGCCAGACCGACTCTGGAAACACCATATATTTT	TRBV6-2/TRBV6-3	.	TRBJ1-3	once
CASSHRGGPNEQYF	TGTGCCAGCAGTCACAGGGGGGGCCCAAACGAGCAGTACTTC	TRBV27	.	TRBJ2-7	few
CASSPTQGAVYEKLFF	TGTGCCAGCAGTCCAACACAGGGGGCGGTCTATGAAAAACTGTTTTTT	TRBV28	TRBD1	TRBJ1-4	.
CASSAQGAGNSPLHF	TGTGCCAGCAGCGCACAGGGGGCTGGGAATTCACCCCTCCACTTT	TRBV9	TRBD1	TRBJ1-6	.
CASSASRTGGNQPQHF	TGTGCCAGCAGTGCCAGTCGGACAGGGGGGAATCAGCCCCAGCATTTT	TRBV2	TRBD1	TRBJ1-5	.
CASSLATGALGYGYTF	TGTGCCAGCAGTTTAGCGACAGGGGCGTTAGGCTATGGCTACACCTTC	TRBV12-3/TRBV12-4	TRBD1	TRBJ1-2	few
CATSVGPGGVYGYTF	TGTGCCACCAGTGTGGGCCCAGGGGGAGTCTATGGCTACACCTTC	TRBV24-1	TRBD1	TRBJ1-2	few
CASSLDRTGYNEQFF	TGTGCCAGCAGTTTAGACAGAACGGGGTACAATGAGCAGTTCTTC	TRBV12-3/TRBV12-4	.	TRBJ2-1	many
CASSLSSVLNTDTQYF	TGTGCCAGCAGCTTGTCAAGCGTACTGAACACAGATACGCAGTATTTT	TRBV5-5	.	TRBJ2-3	.
CASRWQGVYNEQFF	TGCGCCAGCAGATGGCAGGGGGTGTACAATGAGCAGTTCTTC	TRBV5-1	TRBD1	TRBJ2-1	once
CASRTIGGAVNEQFF	TGTGCCAGTAGAACTATCGGGGGGGCGGTTAATGAGCAGTTCTTC	TRBV19	TRBD2	TRBJ2-1	.
CAIKGSGANEQYF	TGTGCCATCAAAGGAAGCGGGGCGAACGAGCAGTACTTC	TRBV10-3	TRBD2	TRBJ2-7	.
CASSFSMDVYLYF	TGTGCCAGCAGTTTTTCGATGGATGTGTACCTGTATTTT	TRBV12-3/TRBV12-4	.	TRBJ2-3	.
CASSHYNRPETQYF	TGTGCCAGCAGCCACTACAATCGCCCGGAGACCCAGTACTTC	TRBV14	.	TRBJ2-5	few
CASSIGTGALGYTF	TGTGCCAGCAGCATCGGGACAGGGGCTCTCGGCTACACCTTC	TRBV12-3/TRBV12-4	TRBD1	TRBJ1-2	.
CASSLVPGSNSPLHF	TGTGCCAGCAGCTTAGTTCCGGGATCTAATTCACCCCTCCACTTT	TRBV7-6	.	TRBJ1-6	few
CAIRGRDGEKLFF	TGTGCCATCAGAGGTCGCGACGGGGAAAAACTGTTTTTT	TRBV10-3	.	TRBJ1-4	many
CASSLEGTSGGYNEQFF	TGTGCCAGCAGCTTAGAAGGCACTAGCGGGGGTTACAATGAGCAGTTCTTC	TRBV7-2	TRBD2	TRBJ2-1	.
CSVEALAAGAFF	TGCAGCGTTGAAGCCCTAGCTGCGGGGGCTTTCTTT	TRBV29-1	.	TRBJ1-1	few
CAWTGRYGYTF	TGTGCTTGGACAGGGCGATATGGCTACACCTTC	TRBV28	TRBD1	TRBJ1-2	few
CSVDRARDGSYEQYF	TGCAGCGTTGACAGGGCTAGGGACGGATCCTACGAGCAGTACTTC	TRBV29-1	.	TRBJ2-7	many
CASSSSDRGAYEQYF	TGTGCCAGCAGCTCGTCCGACAGGGGGGCCTACGAGCAGTACTTC	TRBV7-2	TRBD1	TRBJ2-7	few
CASSLDSLGMAKNIQYF	TGTGCCAGCAGTTTAGATAGTTTGGGGATGGCCAAAAACATTCAGTACTTC	TRBV12-3/TRBV12-4	.	TRBJ2-4	.
CASSFVKDHNQPQHF	TGTGCCAGCTCATTCGTCAAGGATCACAATCAGCCCCAGCATTTT	TRBV18	.	TRBJ1-5	few
CASSNTAFNSPLHF	TGTGCCAGCAGCAATACAGCGTTTAATTCACCCCTCCACTTT	TRBV21-1	.	TRBJ1-6	few
CSVMKPRQGMTYEQYF	TGCAGCGTGATGAAGCCCCGGCAGGGTATGACCTACGAGCAGTACTTC	TRBV29-1	.	TRBJ2-7	many
CASSQEGTYWNTEAFF	TGCGCCAGCAGCCAAGAGGGTACCTACTGGAACACTGAAGCTTTCTTT	TRBV4-1	.	TRBJ1-1	.
CASQLVVEAYEQYF	TGTGCCAGCCAATTGGTGGTCGAAGCCTACGAGCAGTACTTC	TRBV28	.	TRBJ2-7	.
CASSQPPGLFYNEQYF	TGCGCCAGCAGCCAGCCTCCTGGGCTGTTTTACAATGAGCAGTACTTC	TRBV4-1	.	TRBJ2-7	once
CASSLQSGGTEAFF	TGTGCCAGCAGTTTACAGTCGGGAGGTACTGAAGCTTTCTTT	TRBV12-3/TRBV12-4	.	TRBJ1-1	.